The 6 T cell receptor beta chains reported below all come from one sample, sequenced in a study of response to subunit inactivated influenza vaccine. TCRdb reprocessed the RT-PCR reads with MiXCR, giving one entry per CDR3 protein. Altogether 300,000 to 350,000 distinct CDR3 sequences are present, approximately 20% being singletons, with the ten largest covering 10%. The sample here was PBMCs from blood, taken about 19 months after vaccination. The receptors come from a man aged 45-69 years who received an inactivated influenza vaccine.

The CDR3 coding sequence is TGCAGCGTTGAACAGAGAGGCGGATCCCACGAGCAGTACTTC. Its translation: CSVEQRGGSHEQYF. The rearrangement uses TRBV29-1 and TRBJ2-7, with D unresolved. V dropped 2 bases and J dropped 5 bases, with 16 bases sitting between them. Germline V gene lookup returns CDR1 SQVTM and CDR2 ANQGSEA. The CDR3 extends over 14 amino acids.

In its sample, this clonotype was seen many times. The chain joins TRBV7-9 to TRBJ1-1, with D uncertain. CDR1 and CDR2 from the germline V gene are SEHNR and FQNEAQ (reference sequence). The V gene lost 7 bases and the J gene lost 2 bases, with 17 bases spanning the gap. The CDR3 has 15 residues. CDR3 sequence: CASTVGGYSNTEAFF. The CDR3 DNA is TGTGCCAGCACCGTAGGAGGGTACTCTAACACTGAAGCTTTCTTT.

This clonotype was found a few times. The chain recombines TRBV4-2 with TRBJ1-5, with D unresolved. The CDR3 totals 17 residues. Germline CDR1 is LGHNA and CDR2 is YNFKEQ. With 0 bases removed from V and 7 bases from J, the gap between germline ends came to 19 bases. The chain's CDR3 is CASSQDPPRAMGQPQHF. In DNA, the CDR3 is TGTGCCAGCAGCCAAGACCCACCAAGGGCGATGGGGCAGCCCCAGCATTTT.

This clonotype was picked up a small number of times. J is TRBJ2-5 and V is TRBV5-1, with D possibly matching TRBD1 (6 bases). The CDR3 contains 16 residues. Deletions cut 3 bases from V and 5 bases from J, with 20 bases between. The germline gives CDR1 SGHRS, CDR2 YFSETQ. In DNA, the CDR3 is TGCGCCAGCAGCTCCGGGACACTCCAATGGGAGGAGACCCAGTACTTC. This encodes CASSSGTLQWEETQYF.

This chain connects TRBV12-3 or TRBV12-4 to TRBJ1-2, with 7 bases identical to TRBD1. The V and J ends lost 10 bases and 4 bases, in that order; junction bases with no gene match: 15. The CDR3 runs 15 residues. The CDR3 coding sequence is TGTGCCACGCTACCTCCGGGACAGAACGCCTATGGCTACACCTTC. Translated: CATLPPGQNAYGYTF.

This clonotype was seen a handful of times. CDR3 DNA: TGTGCCAGCAGACCACGACGTCAAGCGAACACCGGGGAGCTGTTTTTT. Its translation: CASRPRRQANTGELFF. V is TRBV11-2 and J is TRBJ2-2; D uncertain. The CDR3 loop spans 16 amino acids. V was trimmed by 6 bases and J by 0 bases, leaving 14 bases between them. Germline CDR1 reads SGHAT; CDR2 reads FQNNGV.